These 16 T cell receptor beta chains share one sample of origin, sequenced in a study of blood T cell repertoires in COVID-19. Clones were read by immunoSEQ multiplex PCR, and TCRdb kept only the in-frame ones, dropping some. The data contain under 35,000 clones, about 90% of them singletons. Material: peripheral blood. The receptors derive from a human donor with active COVID-19. The donor label of this sample is uncertain.

The chain has TRBV19 and TRBJ1-2, with TRBD1 identical over 9 bases. Trimming cost V 7 bases and J 0 bases; bases outside gene matches: 6. This CDR3 has 15 amino acids. Germline values: CDR1 LNHDA, CDR2 SQIVND (reference sequence). CDR3 DNA sequence: TGTGCCAGTAAGGACAGGGGCGACTCTAACTATGGCTACACCTTC. Encoded protein: CASKDRGDSNYGYTF.

CDR3 sequence: CASSTSGGTHEQYF. DNA for the CDR3: TGTGCCAGTAGTACCTCAGGGGGTACCCACGAGCAGTACTTC. The chain couples TRBV19 to TRBJ2-7; 7 nucleotides line up with TRBD1. V trimming: 4 bases; J trimming: 5 bases; junction bases outside the gene matches: 8. Germline CDR1 reads LNHDA; CDR2 reads SQIVND (reference sequence). The CDR3 extends over 14 amino acids.

This clone was recorded once. The chain recombines TRBV6-6 with TRBJ2-7; 11 nucleotides match TRBD1. Losses at the gene ends were 10 bases for V and 0 bases for J; bases not matched to a gene: 5. The germline V gene encodes CDR1 MNHNY and CDR2 SVGAGI (reference sequence). The CDR3 covers 14 residues. CDR3 DNA sequence: TGTGCCACCACTGGGACAGGGGGCTCCTACGAGCAGTACTTC. This translates into CATTGTGGSYEQYF.

The chain uses TRBV6-2 or TRBV6-3 and TRBJ1-2; 12 nucleotides agree with TRBD1. The CDR3 has 16 residues. Trimming cost V 6 bases and J 4 bases; bases outside gene matches: 9. Looked up from germline, CDR1 is MNHEY and CDR2 is SVGEGT. The CDR3 region has the DNA TGTGCCAGCAGCCCCGGGACAGGGGGCAGAGTCTATGGCTACACCTTC. It codes for CASSPGTGGRVYGYTF.

This rearrangement joins TRBV27 to TRBJ2-1, with TRBD2 identical over 12 bases. CDR3 size: 18 residues. Germline CDR1 and CDR2: MNHEY and SMNVEV (reference sequence). The V segment lost 2 bases and the J segment 9 bases; nucleotides outside the gene matches: 14. The CDR3 DNA follows: TGTGCCAGCAGTTTAGCTAGCGGGGGGGCCAAGTGGTTCGGTGAGCAGTTCTTC. Translated, it gives CASSLASGGAKWFGEQFF.

This clone showed up just a few times. The chain is built from TRBV4-2 and TRBJ1-6; D is undetermined. The CDR3 contains 16 residues. The germline V gene encodes CDR1 LGHNA and CDR2 YNFKEQ. V lost 3 bases to trimming and J lost 6 bases, with 15 bases between them. The CDR3 DNA is TGTGCCAGCAGCCAGTATGGGTGGGCCTCTAATTCACCCCTCCACTTT. Protein sequence: CASSQYGWASNSPLHF.

This sequence joins TRBV5-5 and TRBJ2-5, with 9 bases identical to TRBD1. Germline CDR1 and CDR2: SGHKS and YYEKEE (reference sequence). Trimming removed 3 bases from V and 2 bases from J; junction bases left unmatched: 17. The CDR3 loop spans 19 amino acids. Here the CDR3 DNA reads TGTGCCAGCAGCTGGGACAGGGAACCCATTCCCGAGCCACAAGAGACCCAGTACTTC. Translating gives CASSWDREPIPEPQETQYF.

The gene calls are TRBV5-1 and TRBJ1-2; a possible D gene is TRBD1 (5 bases). V was pared by 5 bases and J by 14 bases, with 28 bases between. Germline assignment: CDR1 SGHRS and CDR2 YFSETQ. This CDR3 has 15 residues. CDR3 nucleotide sequence: TGCGCCAGCAGTACAGGCCGCCCGACTGACGGGTTGATGACCTTC. This gives the protein CASSTGRPTDGLMTF.

The rearrangement joins TRBV3-1 (or the pseudogene TRBV3-2) to TRBJ2-2; no definite D call. Germline-derived CDR1 and CDR2 are LGHDT and YNNKEL (reference sequence). This CDR3 has 15 residues. V lost 1 base to trimming and J lost 5 bases, with 11 bases between them. In DNA, the CDR3 is TGTGCCAGCAGCCAAGGGGCCGAAATTACCGGGGAGCTGTTTTTT. This encodes CASSQGAEITGELFF.

The chain couples TRBV27 to TRBJ2-7; TRBD1 matches at 9 bases. The length of the CDR3 is 13 residues. Per germline, CDR1 MNHEY and CDR2 SMNVEV (reference sequence). V gave up 5 bases and J gave up 11 bases; unmatched junction bases: 10. CDR3 DNA: TGTGCCAGCAGTCTCTCCGGGACAGGGTCGGAGTACTTC. Translated, it gives CASSLSGTGSEYF.

The chain couples TRBV4-3 to TRBJ2-1, with 8 bases matching TRBD2. The junction had 8 bases not matched to a gene; V was cut back by 0 bases and J by 4 bases. Per the germline V gene, CDR1 is LGHNA and CDR2 is YSLEER. This CDR3 region has 17 residues. CDR3 sequence reads: CASSQDLSGAQYNEQFF. CDR3 nucleotides: TGCGCCAGCAGCCAAGATCTTAGCGGGGCCCAATACAATGAGCAGTTCTTC.

The chain employs TRBV11-2 and TRBJ2-7; 10 nucleotides agree with TRBD1. This CDR3 contains 12 residues. Germline values: CDR1 SGHAT, CDR2 FQNNGV. J gave up 11 bases and V 8 bases, and 9 bases lay outside the gene matches. CDR3 amino acids: CASEPTGGAEYF. The CDR3, as DNA: TGTGCCAGCGAACCGACAGGGGGCGCGGAGTACTTC.

The chain carries TRBV6-2 or TRBV6-3 and TRBJ2-7; 9 nucleotides match TRBD2. Germline loops: CDR1 MNHEY, CDR2 SVGEGT. The CDR3 length is 16 residues. Trimming cost V 0 bases and J 4 bases; bases outside gene matches: 7. The CDR3: CASSYSSSGGRYEQYF. For the CDR3, the DNA is TGTGCCAGCAGTTACTCGTCCAGCGGGGGGAGATACGAGCAGTACTTC.

The genes are TRBV6-4 and TRBJ2-3, with 10 bases identical to TRBD2. From germline, CDR1 is MRHNA and CDR2 SNTAGT. Unmatched junction bases numbered 10, after V lost 6 bases and J lost 4 bases. CDR3 length equals 16 residues. CDR3 in DNA: TGTGCCAGCAGCTCCCAAGCGGGGGGGCCCGCAGATACGCAGTATTTT. Translating gives CASSSQAGGPADTQYF.

The rearrangement uses TRBV7-2 and TRBJ1-6; D uncertain. CDR3 length equals 17 residues. Trimming left V 2 bases short and J 0 bases short, with 11 bases between. Looked up from germline, CDR1 is SGHTA and CDR2 is FQGNSA. Here the CDR3 DNA reads TGTGCCAGCAGCTTATCGGGAGGGAGCTCCTATAATTCACCCCTCCACTTT. Protein: CASSLSGGSSYNSPLHF.

The V and J genes are TRBV5-4 and TRBJ2-2, with D unresolved. CDR3 size: 15 residues. Germline loops: CDR1 SGHNT, CDR2 YYREEE (reference sequence). V dropped 2 bases and J dropped 5 bases, with 13 bases sitting between them. The CDR3 region has the DNA TGTGCCAGCAGCTTAGAGGCTACGATAACCGGGGAGCTGTTTTTT. It translates to CASSLEATITGELFF.